This TCR beta chain was observed in a study of T cells expressing NK-cell markers. Study summary: Seven sequenced donors out of eight were HCMV-seropositive, one seronegative. Study conclusions and caveats: Roughly six donors showed dominant NKG2C+ clonotypes comprising roughly 1.0-7.0% of their CD8+ T cells.

TCRdb re-called the 5' RACE reads and shows each CDR3 protein once, DNA omitted. This sample contains around 380,000 distinct CDR3 sequences. Concerning this clonotype: What it binds is unknown.

The CDR3 contains 14 residues. The germline CDR1 and CDR2 sequences are DFQATT and SNEGSKA (reference sequence). The clonotype was recovered from a woman between 45 and 60 years old in good health. The chain is built from TRBV20-1 and TRBJ2-3; checking the TCRdb D call of TRBD1 is not possible without DNA. The sequenced sample consisted of blood T cells: a sorted CD56 or NKG2C T cell subset, CD4+ or CD8+ T cells, or bulk PBMC T cells (not recorded which). The CDR3 spells CSAREGTASHTQYF.